This entry is about one TCR beta chain. The sample belongs to a study of T cells in localized non-small cell lung cancer. Using immunoSEQ multiplex PCR, the repertoire was profiled, and TCRdb retains in-frame clones only, with some absent. Of about 24,000 clones detected, about 89% appear once; the ten largest clones hold around a fifth. This CDR3 has 20 amino acids. In germline, CDR1 is WNHNN, CDR2 SYGVQD (reference sequence). The V end lost 3 bases, the J end lost 2 bases, and 25 bases lay between the germline ends. The specimen was peripheral blood, collected before any cancer treatment. The chain links TRBV10-1 to TRBJ2-2; weak D call: TRBD1 (5 bases). The receptor was derived from a man aged 35 to 70 with stage I squamous cell lung carcinoma. CDR3 sequence (DNA): TGCGCCAGCAGTGATAGTAGCAGGGCAACGAACTACCTCAACACCGGGGAGCTGTTTTTT. It translates to CASSDSSRATNYLNTGELFF.